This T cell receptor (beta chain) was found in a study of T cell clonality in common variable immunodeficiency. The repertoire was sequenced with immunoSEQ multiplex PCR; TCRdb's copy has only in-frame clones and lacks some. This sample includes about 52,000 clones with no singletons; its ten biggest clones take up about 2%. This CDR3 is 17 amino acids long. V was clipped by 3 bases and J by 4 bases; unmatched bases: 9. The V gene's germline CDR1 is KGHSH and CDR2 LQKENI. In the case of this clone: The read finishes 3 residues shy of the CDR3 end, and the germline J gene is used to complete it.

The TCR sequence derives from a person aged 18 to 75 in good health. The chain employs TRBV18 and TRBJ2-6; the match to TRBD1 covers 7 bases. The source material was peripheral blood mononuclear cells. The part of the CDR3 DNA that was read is TGTGCCAGCTCACCTATAAAAACAGGGGCCGGGGCCAACGTC. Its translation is CASSPIKTGAGANV. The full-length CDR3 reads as CASSPIKTGAGANVLTF.